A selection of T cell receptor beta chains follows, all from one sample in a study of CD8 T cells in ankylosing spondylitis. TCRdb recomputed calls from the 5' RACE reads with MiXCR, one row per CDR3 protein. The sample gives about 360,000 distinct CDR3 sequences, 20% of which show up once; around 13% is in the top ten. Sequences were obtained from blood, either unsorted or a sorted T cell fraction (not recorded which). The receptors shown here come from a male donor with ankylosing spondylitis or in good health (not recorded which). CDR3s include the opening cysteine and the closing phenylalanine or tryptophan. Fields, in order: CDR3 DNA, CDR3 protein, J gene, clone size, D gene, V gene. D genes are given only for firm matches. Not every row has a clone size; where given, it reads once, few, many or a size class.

TGTGCCACCAGTGATTTATCTGGCAGTCGGGAGACCCAGTACTTC	CATSDLSGSRETQYF	TRBJ2-5	many	-	TRBV24-1
TGTGCCAGCAGCGAGCAACAGGGACCCGATACGCAGTATTTT	CASSEQQGPDTQYF	TRBJ2-3	-	-	TRBV7-2
TGTGCCAGCAGCCAAGAGTCCGGCGGACTCTACAATGAGCAGTTCTTC	CASSQESGGLYNEQFF	TRBJ2-1	-	-	TRBV4-2
TGCAGCGTTTCTTCTAGCGAAGCCTACGAGCAGTACTTC	CSVSSSEAYEQYF	TRBJ2-7	-	-	TRBV29-1
TGTGCCAGTAGACAGGGGGCTTTGGATGAGCAGTTCTTC	CASRQGALDEQFF	TRBJ2-1	-	TRBD1	TRBV7-9
TGTGCCAGCCTAAGGGTGGCAGGGGGATCCTACAATGAGCAGTTCTTC	CASLRVAGGSYNEQFF	TRBJ2-1	-	TRBD1	TRBV2
TGTGCCAGCAGTTTAGCCCCCTGGGGTGGCTACACCTTC	CASSLAPWGGYTF	TRBJ1-2	-	-	TRBV28
TGTGCCAGCAGGAGCGGCGGCGGGGCCAACGTCCTGACTTTC	CASRSGGGANVLTF	TRBJ2-6	-	-	TRBV12-3/TRBV12-4
TGCGCCAGCAGCCAGGGTTTGGGGGGCACCGGGGAGCTGTTTTTT	CASSQGLGGTGELFF	TRBJ2-2	many	-	TRBV3-1
TGCAGTGCTAGAGCCTTTCAGGGCAACTATGGCTACACCTTC	CSARAFQGNYGYTF	TRBJ1-2	-	-	TRBV20-1
TGCAGTGCTAGAGCTGGCAGCCAAGAGACCCAGTACTTC	CSARAGSQETQYF	TRBJ2-5	-	-	TRBV20-1
TGTGCCAGTAGTATTGATTCGTTCCAGGCTAGCAATCAGCCCCAGCATTTT	CASSIDSFQASNQPQHF	TRBJ1-5	once	-	TRBV19
TGTGCCAGCAGTAACCAGGGCTATGAGCAGTTCTTC	CASSNQGYEQFF	TRBJ2-1	few	-	TRBV12-3/TRBV12-4
TGCAGCGCAAACCGGGACAGCACCTACGAGCAGTACTTC	CSANRDSTYEQYF	TRBJ2-7	few	TRBD1	TRBV29-1
TGCGCCAGCAGCCAATTCGGCAGGGACAGGGGCGGGGATGAGCAGTTCTTC	CASSQFGRDRGGDEQFF	TRBJ2-1	-	TRBD1	TRBV4-1
TGTGCCACCAGCGGTGACAGGGGGGTTAACTATGGCTACACCTTC	CATSGDRGVNYGYTF	TRBJ1-2	few	TRBD1	TRBV15
TGTGCCAGCAGCCAAGAGACCAGGGGAGCCTACGAGCAGTACTTC	CASSQETRGAYEQYF	TRBJ2-7	-	-	TRBV4-2
TGCGCCAGCAGCTTGGGCGGGGTTTACAATGAGCAGTTCTTC	CASSLGGVYNEQFF	TRBJ2-1	-	-	TRBV5-1
TGTGCCAGCAGCCTGACAGAGTCTGGGAACTATGGCTACACCTTC	CASSLTESGNYGYTF	TRBJ1-2	many	-	TRBV6-1
TGTGCCAGCAGTATCATAGCGGGGGGATACACCGGGGAGCTGTTTTTT	CASSIIAGGYTGELFF	TRBJ2-2	-	TRBD2	TRBV6-2/TRBV6-3
TGTGCCAGCAGTTTATTGGGACCGGGAGATACGCAGTATTTT	CASSLLGPGDTQYF	TRBJ2-3	-	-	TRBV27
TGTGCCACCCAGCAGGGAGGAACCGGGGAGCTGTTTTTT	CATQQGGTGELFF	TRBJ2-2	-	-	TRBV7-9
TGCGCCAGCAGCCGTGTAATGGGCACAGATACGCAGTATTTT	CASSRVMGTDTQYF	TRBJ2-3	-	-	TRBV4-1
TGTGCCAGCAGCCAACCCCAAGGGGAGACCCAGTACTTC	CASSQPQGETQYF	TRBJ2-5	-	-	TRBV4-2
TGCAGTGCTAGAATTAGGCAGGGGAACACTGAAGCTTTCTTT	CSARIRQGNTEAFF	TRBJ1-1	-	-	TRBV20-1
TGTGCCAGCAGTCCCTTTTCAGGGCTGATTGGGAACGAGCAGTACTTC	CASSPFSGLIGNEQYF	TRBJ2-7	-	-	TRBV27
TGTGCCAGCAGTTACTCCAACCCATACCGGGACAGTGAAGCTTTCTTT	CASSYSNPYRDSEAFF	TRBJ1-1	few	TRBD1	TRBV6-5
TGTGCCAGCAGCCCCCGGACTAGCGGGGGGGGACACTACAATGAGCAGTTCTTC	CASSPRTSGGGHYNEQFF	TRBJ2-1	-	TRBD2	TRBV9
TGCAGCGTTGAACGGGACACTCACGGGGAGACCCAGTACTTC	CSVERDTHGETQYF	TRBJ2-5	few	-	TRBV29-1
TGTGCCAGCAGCCACACTAGCGGGGGCCCTATGGGTTCCCAGTACTTC	CASSHTSGGPMGSQYF	TRBJ2-5	few	TRBD2	TRBV12-3/TRBV12-4
TGTGCCAGCAGCTTAGATGATCCCAGCGATAATTCACCCCTCCACTTT	CASSLDDPSDNSPLHF	TRBJ1-6	-	-	TRBV11-2
TGCAGTGCTAGAGCTACGACCACTAGCGGGGGGCCCTGGGAGACCCAGTACTTC	CSARATTTSGGPWETQYF	TRBJ2-5	-	TRBD2	TRBV20-1
TGCAGTGCTAGAGACCTGGACAGGGTCGACACTGAAGCTTTCTTT	CSARDLDRVDTEAFF	TRBJ1-1	-	TRBD1	TRBV20-1
TGCGCCAGCGGGCTAGCGGTGGGCACAGATACGCAGTATTTT	CASGLAVGTDTQYF	TRBJ2-3	once	TRBD2	TRBV10-2
TGTGCCAGCAGTACACCCGACCTTAGGAAGCAGTACTTC	CASSTPDLRKQYF	TRBJ2-7	few	-	TRBV12-3/TRBV12-4
TGCAGTGCTAGGTCCGACGCCTACGAGCAGTACTTC	CSARSDAYEQYF	TRBJ2-7	-	-	TRBV20-1
TGCAGCGTTGAGGTGTCCCTGGCAGATACGCAGTATTTT	CSVEVSLADTQYF	TRBJ2-3	-	-	TRBV29-1
TGTGCCAGCAGCTTGGAACAAACCCCCACAGATACGCAGTATTTT	CASSLEQTPTDTQYF	TRBJ2-3	-	-	TRBV5-6
TGCGCCAGCAGCTTGGGGGGGGCAAACAATGAGCAGTTCTTC	CASSLGGANNEQFF	TRBJ2-1	-	-	TRBV5-1
TGTGCCAGCAGGGGGACCGGGACTAGCTTTGAGCAGTTCTTC	CASRGTGTSFEQFF	TRBJ2-1	-	TRBD2	TRBV2
TGCGCCAGCAGCCACCTACAGACCATGAACACTGAAGCTTTCTTT	CASSHLQTMNTEAFF	TRBJ1-1	-	-	TRBV4-1
TGTGCCAGCAGTTTTACTAGGGGACTCCAGTACTTC	CASSFTRGLQYF	TRBJ2-4	-	-	TRBV12-3/TRBV12-4
TGTGCCAGCAGCTTTGCCCCCCGGGACAAAGGCACAGATACGCAGTATTTT	CASSFAPRDKGTDTQYF	TRBJ2-3	-	-	TRBV7-9
TGTGCCAGCAGCCTCAGGACAGGGGGCGAGGAAGATACGCAGTATTTT	CASSLRTGGEEDTQYF	TRBJ2-3	few	TRBD1	TRBV3-1
TGTGCCAGCAGTTTCGCCCCAGGGGAACCACGGGCAGGGGAGACCCAGTACTTC	CASSFAPGEPRAGETQYF	TRBJ2-5	few	-	TRBV28
TGTGCCATCAGTGGAGACAGGGCGCAGTTCTTC	CAISGDRAQFF	TRBJ2-1	few	TRBD1	TRBV10-3
TGTGCCAGCAGCGAGGGGCGTACGGATCAGCCCCAGCATTTT	CASSEGRTDQPQHF	TRBJ1-5	-	-	TRBV9
TGTGCCAGCAGACGGAGGGATGAGCAGTTCTTC	CASRRRDEQFF	TRBJ2-1	many	-	TRBV12-3/TRBV12-4
TGCGCCAGCAGCCAAGGACAGAACTACCAAAATTCACCCCTCCACTTT	CASSQGQNYQNSPLHF	TRBJ1-6	few	-	TRBV4-1
TGTGCCAGCACCGGACAGGGTGAAAAACTGTTTTTT	CASTGQGEKLFF	TRBJ1-4	few	TRBD1	TRBV12-3/TRBV12-4
TGTGCCAGCAGCTTCCTCGGCGGGGGGGAATTCAATGAGCAGTTCTTC	CASSFLGGGEFNEQFF	TRBJ2-1	few	TRBD2	TRBV5-6
TGCAGTGCTAGAAGCCGGGACTATGGGCAGACCCAGTACTTC	CSARSRDYGQTQYF	TRBJ2-5	many	TRBD2	TRBV20-1